This TCR beta chain was sequenced in a study of blood T cell repertoires in COVID-19. Germline V gene data show CDR1 as SGHRS and CDR2 as YFSETQ. The ends lost 0 bases at V and 3 bases at J; junction bases unmatched: 0. This CDR3 contains 13 residues. As to this clone: The identical CDR3 is also encoded by other nucleotide sequences in the sample.

TCRdb's copy holds only in-frame clones and misses some; the assay was immunoSEQ multiplex PCR. The table includes around 190,000 clones, around 89% detected once. The clonotype was recovered from a human donor in a cohort sampled during active COVID-19. V gene TRBV5-1 combines with J gene TRBJ2-7; 7 bases fit TRBD1. Input material: peripheral blood. CDR3 loop: CASSLDRGYEQYF. The CDR3 region has the DNA TGCGCCAGCAGCTTGGACAGGGGCTACGAGCAGTACTTC.